Below, 25 T cell receptor beta chains from the same sample are listed, as sequenced in a study of blood T cell repertoires in COVID-19. Method: immunoSEQ multiplex PCR; TCRdb's copy keeps in-frame clones and lacks some. The sample contains tens of thousands of clones, about 88% of which appear only once. The material sequenced was peripheral blood. Receptor source: a man aged 40-49 years with active COVID-19.

The chain joins TRBV6-2 or TRBV6-3 to TRBJ2-7; no reliable D call. This CDR3 has 16 amino acids. V was shortened by 5 bases and J by 1 base, with 18 bases between the two germline ends. Per germline, CDR1 MNHEY and CDR2 SVGEGT. The CDR3 reads CASSPHDIKPSYEQYF. The CDR3 nucleotides are TGTGCCAGCAGTCCCCACGACATAAAACCTTCCTACGAGCAGTACTTC.

The rearrangement uses TRBV19 and TRBJ1-1; D not certain. The CDR3 totals 13 residues. Germline lookup yields CDR1 LNHDA and CDR2 SQIVND (reference sequence). V lost 5 bases and J 4 bases, leaving 11 bases between the germline ends. The CDR3 nucleotides read TGTGCCAGTAGTTGGTCTGGGAGCACTGAAGCTTTCTTT. It yields the protein CASSWSGSTEAFF.

The chain links TRBV19 to TRBJ2-5, with 7 bases that match TRBD1. After removal of 1 base from V and 5 bases from J, the junction contained 1 base not matched to a gene. Germline V gene lookup returns CDR1 LNHDA and CDR2 SQIVND (reference sequence). CDR3 size: 13 residues. CDR3 nucleotide sequence: TGTGCCAGTAGTATAGCCAGGGGGGAGACCCAGTACTTC. Translating it yields CASSIARGETQYF. The complete variable domain, with remaining parts taken from reference TRBV19 and TRBJ2-5, reads DGGITQSPKYLFRKEGQNVTLSCEQNLNHDAMYWYRQDPGQGLRLIYYSQIVNDFQKGDIAEGYSVSREKKESFPLTVTSAQKNPTAFYLCASSIARGETQYFGPGTRLLVL.

This chain connects TRBV11-2 to TRBJ1-3, with D hard to call. Trimming stripped 0 bases from V and 2 bases from J, with 8 bases between. The CDR3 loop spans 15 amino acids. The germline gives CDR1 SGHAT, CDR2 FQNNGV. The CDR3, as DNA: TGTGCCAGCAGCTTAGACAGCGTGGCTGGAAACACCATATATTTT. Translation: CASSLDSVAGNTIYF.

J is TRBJ2-7 and V is TRBV18; 10 bases fit TRBD1. The CDR3 has 15 residues. Germline V gene sequence: CDR1 KGHSH, CDR2 LQKENI. The V segment lost 3 bases and the J segment 4 bases; nucleotides outside the gene matches: 6. This CDR3 is CASSPGTGVGYEQYF. In DNA, the CDR3 is TGTGCCAGCTCACCCGGGACAGGGGTGGGATACGAGCAGTACTTC.

The rearrangement joins TRBV5-4 to TRBJ1-5; no clear D. In germline, CDR1 is SGHNT, CDR2 YYREEE (reference sequence). The CDR3 totals 14 residues. The V end lost 4 bases, the J end lost 4 bases, and 12 bases lay between the germline ends. Here the CDR3 DNA reads TGTGCCAGCAGCCTTATGGGAGGAAATCAGCCCCAGCATTTT. Protein sequence: CASSLMGGNQPQHF.

Of note for this clone: Its ends do not fully match the called genes, so a read error is possible. The chain carries TRBV11-2 and TRBJ2-5; D unclear. The germline gives CDR1 SGHAT, CDR2 FQNNGV. CDR3 size: 12 residues. The CDR3 reads CASSFTSFSPHF. The CDR3 DNA is TGTGCCAGCAGCTTTACAAGTTTTTCCCCGCACTTC. Based on the CDR3 plus reference TRBV11-2 and TRBJ2-5, the full variable domain is EAGVAQSPRYKIIEKRQSVAFWCNPISGHATLYWYQQILGQGPKLLIQFQNNGVVDDSQLPKDRFSAERLKGVDSTLKIQPAKLEDSAVYLCASSFTSFSPHFGPGTRLLVL.

The rearrangement links TRBV5-4 to TRBJ1-1; D not certain. Trimming removed 0 bases at V and 6 bases at J, with 15 bases between. CDR1 and CDR2 from the germline V gene are SGHNT and YYREEE (reference sequence). The CDR3 totals 15 residues. DNA of the CDR3: TGTGCCAGCAGCTTGGCCGGCAGACTGAAGGCTGAAGCTTTCTTT. It specifies CASSLAGRLKAEAFF. Based on the CDR3 plus reference TRBV5-4 and TRBJ1-1, the full variable domain is ETGVTQSPTHLIKTRGQQVTLRCSSQSGHNTVSWYQQALGQGPQFIFQYYREEENGRGNFPPRFSGLQFPNYSSELNVNALELDDSALYLCASSLAGRLKAEAFFGQGTRLTVV.

The V call is TRBV9, the J call TRBJ2-5; TRBD2 aligns across 13 bases. Germline V gene sequence: CDR1 SGDLS, CDR2 YYNGEE. V trimming: 0 bases; J trimming: 6 bases; junction bases outside the gene matches: 5. The CDR3 is 16 residues long. CDR3 loop: CASSVGTSGSGKTQYF. The DNA of the CDR3 is TGTGCCAGCAGCGTAGGGACTAGCGGGAGCGGGAAGACCCAGTACTTC.

This clone has only one observation. The rearrangement uses TRBV19 and TRBJ1-1; weak D call: TRBD1 (5 bases). Trimming stripped 3 bases from V and 4 bases from J, with 9 bases between. The CDR3 contains 13 residues. Germline values: CDR1 LNHDA, CDR2 SQIVND (reference sequence). For the CDR3, the DNA is TGTGCCAGTAGTATCATGGGGGGCACTGAAGCTTTCTTT. Translation: CASSIMGGTEAFF. Combining the CDR3 with reference TRBV19 and TRBJ1-1 gives the whole variable domain DGGITQSPKYLFRKEGQNVTLSCEQNLNHDAMYWYRQDPGQGLRLIYYSQIVNDFQKGDIAEGYSVSREKKESFPLTVTSAQKNPTAFYLCASSIMGGTEAFFGQGTRLTVV.

This chain joins TRBV3-1 (or the pseudogene TRBV3-2) and TRBJ2-3; D is possibly TRBD2 (5 bases). The CDR3 consists of 16 residues. CDR1 is LGHDT, CDR2 YNNKEL, per germline (reference sequence). The ends were cut back, 2 bases at V and 4 bases at J, with 16 bases in the middle. The CDR3 spells CASSQRRDGVADTQYF. As DNA, the CDR3 is TGTGCCAGCAGCCAACGCCGTGACGGGGTCGCAGATACGCAGTATTTT.

CDR3 DNA sequence: TGTGCCTGGAGCGGATTGTGGGGGCTACGGGAGACCCAGTACTTC. Its protein product is CAWSGLWGLRETQYF. This chain joins TRBV30 and TRBJ2-5; maybe TRBD1 (6 bases). This CDR3 contains 15 residues. Germline V gene data show CDR1 as GTSNPN and CDR2 as SVGIG (reference sequence). Trimming left V 3 bases short and J 5 bases short, with 19 bases between.

The V call is TRBV15, the J call TRBJ2-5; D uncertain. CDR1 and CDR2 (germline): LNHNV, YYDKDF (reference sequence). The CDR3 loop spans 13 amino acids. V gave up 8 bases and J gave up 5 bases, with 15 bases separating them. CDR3 residues: CATAVRSAETQYF. As DNA, the CDR3 is TGTGCCACCGCAGTAAGAAGCGCGGAGACCCAGTACTTC.

This clone appeared a few times. The chain uses TRBV6-1 and TRBJ1-6, with D unclear. Between the trimmed V and J ends, which lost 7 bases and 1 base, there was a span of 17 bases. The CDR3 runs to 17 residues. The V gene's germline CDR1 is MNHNS and CDR2 SASEGT. CDR3 loop: CASNERGVRSYNSPLHF. The DNA of the CDR3 is TGTGCCAGCAATGAGCGGGGAGTCCGGTCCTATAATTCACCCCTCCACTTT.

The chain couples TRBV3-1 (or the pseudogene TRBV3-2) to TRBJ2-5, with a possible D match to TRBD2 (6 bases). The CDR3 is 14 amino acids. Trimming cost V 6 bases and J 4 bases, with 15 bases left between them. Germline V gene lookup returns CDR1 LGHDT and CDR2 YNNKEL (reference sequence). CDR3 sequence: CASRRGSGGETQYF. The DNA of the CDR3 is TGTGCCAGCAGGCGGGGTAGCGGAGGAGAGACCCAGTACTTC.

Here the CDR3 reads CASRHRATVHYGYTF. CDR3 nucleotide sequence: TGTGCCAGCAGGCACAGGGCCACCGTTCACTATGGCTACACCTTC. J is TRBJ1-2 and V is TRBV27; a weak D match, TRBD1 (6 bases). V was trimmed by 6 bases and J by 3 bases, leaving 17 bases between them. The V gene's germline CDR1 is MNHEY and CDR2 SMNVEV (reference sequence). The CDR3 is 15 amino acids.

With regard to this clone: Germline is not matched at one junction end, which may reflect a read error. The chain combines TRBV5-1 with TRBJ2-7; TRBD2 matches 8 bases. CDR3 length: 13 residues. CDR1 is SGHRS and CDR2 is YFSETQ in the germline V gene. This CDR3 reads CARSDGGEYEQYF. As DNA, the CDR3 is TGCGCCCGCAGCGACGGGGGGGAATACGAGCAGTACTTC.

As to this clone: A read error may account for a junction end that differs from germline. This chain connects TRBV7-7 to TRBJ2-3; D is perhaps TRBD2 (5 bases). Germline V gene sequence: CDR1 SSHAT, CDR2 FNYEAQ (reference sequence). The CDR3 contains 14 residues. This CDR3 is CASSLLVGTDTQYF. For the CDR3, the DNA is TGTGCTAGCAGCTTACTAGTGGGCACAGATACGCAGTATTTT.

The chain couples TRBV19 to TRBJ1-5; D gene ambiguous. CDR1 is LNHDA and CDR2 is SQIVND in the germline V gene (reference sequence). The V end was cut by 7 bases, the J end by 6 bases, with 16 bases between. The CDR3 contains 14 residues. The CDR3 DNA sequence: TGTGCCAGTAAAAGGGAGGTGGATACTCAGCCCCAGCATTTT. It encodes CASKREVDTQPQHF.

The sample holds one count of this clone. The gene calls are TRBV7-2 and TRBJ2-5; 9 positions agree with TRBD1. Trimming cost V 4 bases and J 5 bases; bases outside gene matches: 11. The CDR3 runs 16 residues. Germline V gene sequence: CDR1 SGHTA, CDR2 FQGNSA. In DNA, the CDR3 is TGTGCCAGCAGCTCCTACCAGGGACAGGGAGGGGAGACCCAGTACTTC. It encodes CASSSYQGQGGETQYF. Looking up the rest from reference TRBV7-2 and TRBJ2-5 gives the full variable domain: GAGVSQSPSNKVTEKGKDVELRCDPISGHTALYWYRQSLGQGLEFLIYFQGNSAPDKSGLPSDRFSAERTGGSVSTLTIQRTQQEDSAVYLCASSSYQGQGGETQYFGPGTRLLVL.

CDR3 loop: CASTRMRQNTEAFF. The CDR3 DNA reads as TGTGCCAGCACCCGCATGAGGCAGAACACTGAAGCTTTCTTT. This chain links TRBV6-6 with TRBJ1-1; no clear D. CDR1 is MNHNY and CDR2 is SVGAGI in the germline V gene (reference sequence). Trimming removed 7 bases at V and 1 base at J, with 13 bases between. This CDR3 is built from 14 residues.

The chain links TRBV30 to TRBJ1-2; possibly TRBD1 for D (6 bases). Germline lookup yields CDR1 GTSNPN and CDR2 SVGIG (reference sequence). Trimming removed 0 bases from V and 6 bases from J, with 11 bases in between. The CDR3 is 13 amino acids. DNA for the CDR3: TGTGCCTGGAGTGTAAACAGGGCGGATGGCTACACCTTC. Encoded protein: CAWSVNRADGYTF.

This rearrangement joins TRBV6-4 to TRBJ2-1; 7 bases fit TRBD1. The J segment lost 5 bases and the V segment lost 8 bases, leaving 12 bases of the junction unmatched. The germline gives CDR1 MRHNA, CDR2 SNTAGT. The CDR3 loop spans 15 amino acids. DNA of the CDR3: TGTGCCAGCCGAGGATCCGGGACAGATAACAATGAGCAGTTCTTC. Encoded protein: CASRGSGTDNNEQFF.

The rearrangement joins TRBV5-1 to TRBJ1-4; 8 nucleotides agree with TRBD1. This CDR3 is 15 amino acids long. Per the germline V gene, CDR1 is SGHRS and CDR2 is YFSETQ. With V trimmed by 3 bases and J by 3 bases, 4 bases remained unmatched. DNA of the CDR3: TGCGCCAGCAGCTCCCAGGGGGCGGCTAATGAAAAACTGTTTTTT. Translated, it gives CASSSQGAANEKLFF.

V gene TRBV27 combines with J gene TRBJ2-1; tentative D call: TRBD2 (6 bases). From germline, CDR1 is MNHEY and CDR2 SMNVEV (reference sequence). The CDR3 covers 14 residues. V was trimmed by 6 bases and J by 1 base, leaving 10 bases between them. The CDR3 sequence: CASRAGRSYNEQFF. The CDR3 nucleotides are TGTGCCAGCAGGGCAGGGAGGTCCTACAATGAGCAGTTCTTC.